This T cell receptor (beta chain) was captured in a study of Tregs in tolerant kidney transplant recipients. Measured with immunoSEQ multiplex PCR; TCRdb has only the in-frame clones, and not every one. The sample has just over 15,000 clones, about 92% seen once; the top ten hold over 10%. The germline V gene encodes CDR1 MNHEY and CDR2 SMNVEV (reference sequence). CDR3 length: 13 amino acids. V dropped 3 bases and J dropped 10 bases, with 15 bases sitting between them. The TCR originated in a human donor in good health. This rearrangement joins TRBV27 to TRBJ1-1, with D possibly TRBD1 on 6 matching bases. The sequenced sample was CD8+ T cells from blood. The CDR3, as DNA: TGTGCCAGCAGTTTCTCGGGGGGCGGTGGAGCTTTCTTT. It specifies CASSFSGGGGAFF.